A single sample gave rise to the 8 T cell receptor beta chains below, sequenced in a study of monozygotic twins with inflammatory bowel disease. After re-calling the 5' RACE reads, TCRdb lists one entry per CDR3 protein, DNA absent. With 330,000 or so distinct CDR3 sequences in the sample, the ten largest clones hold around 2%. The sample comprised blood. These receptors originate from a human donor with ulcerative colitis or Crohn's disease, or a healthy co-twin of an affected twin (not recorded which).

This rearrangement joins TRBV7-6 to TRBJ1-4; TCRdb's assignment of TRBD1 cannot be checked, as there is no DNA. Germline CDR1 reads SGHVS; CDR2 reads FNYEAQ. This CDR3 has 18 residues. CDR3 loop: CASSLVSRGRFGNEKLFF.

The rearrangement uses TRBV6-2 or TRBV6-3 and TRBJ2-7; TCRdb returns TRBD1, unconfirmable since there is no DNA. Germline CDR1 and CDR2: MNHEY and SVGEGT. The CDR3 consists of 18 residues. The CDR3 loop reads CASSSKGQTILSSYEQYF.

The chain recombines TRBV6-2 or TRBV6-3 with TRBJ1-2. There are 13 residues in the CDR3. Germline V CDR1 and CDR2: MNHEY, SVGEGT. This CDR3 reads CASSWSVSHGYTF.

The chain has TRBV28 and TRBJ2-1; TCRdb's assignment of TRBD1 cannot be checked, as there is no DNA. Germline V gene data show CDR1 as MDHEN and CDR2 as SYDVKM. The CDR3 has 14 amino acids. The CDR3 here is CASRLRGRVDEQFF.

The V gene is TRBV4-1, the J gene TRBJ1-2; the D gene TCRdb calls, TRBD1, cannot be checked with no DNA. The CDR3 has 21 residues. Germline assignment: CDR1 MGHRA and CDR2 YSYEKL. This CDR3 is CASSQDPGSWSARHTNYGYTF.

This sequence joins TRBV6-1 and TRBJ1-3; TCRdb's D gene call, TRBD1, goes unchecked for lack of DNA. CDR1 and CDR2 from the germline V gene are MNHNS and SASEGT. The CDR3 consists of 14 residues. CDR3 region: CASIDRIAGDTIYF.

The CDR3 spells CSARVLSGNTIYF. V and J are TRBV20-1 and TRBJ1-3. The CDR3 spans 13 residues. The germline CDR1 and CDR2 sequences are DFQATT and SNEGSKA (reference sequence).

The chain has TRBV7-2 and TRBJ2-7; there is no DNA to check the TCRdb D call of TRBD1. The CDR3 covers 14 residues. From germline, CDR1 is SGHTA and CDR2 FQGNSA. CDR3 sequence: CASSTSGRTYEQYF.